This passage covers 9 T cell receptor beta chains from one sample sequenced in a study of neurological immune-mediated disorders. Using its own MiXCR run on the 5' RACE reads, TCRdb lists one record per CDR3 protein. The table has tens of thousands of distinct CDR3 sequences, roughly 23% seen once; the top ten hold around 25%. Sequencing was done on a sample of PBMCs. The receptor set was obtained from an older woman in good health.

The genes are TRBV5-1 and TRBJ2-2; D remains unclear. CDR3 size: 15 residues. Trimming left V 6 bases short and J 6 bases short, with 18 bases between. Germline-derived CDR1 and CDR2 are SGHRS and YFSETQ. For the CDR3, the DNA is TGCGCCAGCAAAGACTTCCCCTCGGGTCCCGGGGAGCTGTTTTTT. It encodes CASKDFPSGPGELFF.

This clonotype has ten or more counts. The chain links TRBV5-1 to TRBJ2-5; 8 nucleotides match TRBD1. The trim removed 4 bases at V and 4 bases at J, leaving 6 bases unmatched. The CDR3 is made up of 14 amino acids. Per the germline V gene, CDR1 is SGHRS and CDR2 is YFSETQ. CDR3 region: CASSTRGQGETQYF. The CDR3 DNA reads TGCGCCAGCAGCACCAGGGGGCAGGGAGAGACCCAGTACTTC. Using reference TRBV5-1 and TRBJ2-5 for the parts outside the CDR3, the full variable domain is KAGVTQTPRYLIKTRGQQVTLSCSPISGHRSVSWYQQTPGQGLQFLFEYFSETQRNKGNFPGRFSGRQFSNSRSEMNVSTLELGDSALYLCASSTRGQGETQYFGPGTRLLVL.

This clonotype showed up many times. V is TRBV2 and J is TRBJ2-5, with D possibly being TRBD2 (5 bases). The CDR3 runs 15 residues. Germline CDR1 is SNHLY and CDR2 is FYNNEI. V was trimmed by 4 bases and J by 4 bases, leaving 16 bases between them. Written as DNA, the CDR3 is TGTGCCAGCAGTGCTCCGGTAGGCCGGGGAGAGACCCAGTACTTC. It yields the protein CASSAPVGRGETQYF.

This clonotype was picked up many times. The rearrangement uses TRBV7-2 and TRBJ2-3; possible D gene TRBD2, 5 bases. CDR1 is SGHTA and CDR2 is FQGNSA in the germline V gene. This CDR3 has 15 amino acids. V was trimmed by 5 bases and J by 2 bases, leaving 14 bases between them. The CDR3 DNA reads TGTGCCAGCAGCCCCAGGACTGTACTCACAGATACGCAGTATTTT. Residues: CASSPRTVLTDTQYF.

This clonotype was found many times. This may stem from a read error, because a much larger clone lies one nucleotide away. The V call is TRBV6-2 or TRBV6-3, the J call TRBJ2-3; D unclear. CDR1 is MNHEY and CDR2 is SVGEGT in the germline V gene. The CDR3 covers 15 residues. CDR3 coding DNA: TGTGCCAACAGTTACGGCGGCGAGAGCACAGATACGCAGTATTTT. Its translation: CANSYGGESTDTQYF.

This clonotype has at least ten counts. The chain is built from TRBV5-1 and TRBJ2-1; 12 bases align to TRBD2. The germline gives CDR1 SGHRS, CDR2 YFSETQ. V lost 4 bases to trimming and J lost 1 base; unmatched junction nucleotides: 6. The CDR3 consists of 17 residues. The CDR3 nucleotides are TGCGCCAGCAGCAAGACTAGCGGGAGTGTATCCTACAATGAGCAGTTCTTC. Translated: CASSKTSGSVSYNEQFF.

The table lists this clonotype with a count of one. The chain combines TRBV12-3 or TRBV12-4 with TRBJ2-2, with D possibly TRBD1 on 6 matching bases. V was clipped by 3 bases and J by 7 bases, with 6 bases between them. The length of the CDR3 is 12 residues. The CDR3 DNA reads TGTGCCAGCAGTTTGACAGGCGGGGAGCTGTTTTTT. Amino acids: CASSLTGGELFF.

This clonotype occurred many times. The chain carries TRBV4-3 and TRBJ1-1; D unresolved. Germline assignment: CDR1 LGHNA and CDR2 YSLEER. This CDR3 is built from 16 residues. V was cut by 0 bases and J by 5 bases, with 16 bases left in between. In DNA, the CDR3 is TGCGCCAGCAGCCAAGATAGTAGGACCTGGGGTACTGAAGCTTTCTTT. Its translation: CASSQDSRTWGTEAFF.

This clonotype has ten or more counts. The chain carries TRBV3-1 and TRBJ1-2, with TRBD1 identical over 8 bases. V trimming: 1 base; J trimming: 8 bases; junction bases outside the gene matches: 3. Germline V gives CDR1 LGHDT, CDR2 YNNKEL (reference sequence). The CDR3 runs 13 residues. CDR3 DNA sequence: TGTGCCAGCAGCCAAGGGACAGGGCGAGGCTACACCTTC. Its protein is CASSQGTGRGYTF. The complete variable domain, with remaining parts taken from reference TRBV3-1 and TRBJ1-2, reads DTAVSQTPKYLVTQMGNDKSIKCEQNLGHDTMYWYKQDSKKFLKIMFSYNNKELIINETVPNRFSPKSPDKAHLNLHINSLELGDSAVYFCASSQGTGRGYTFGSGTRLTVV.